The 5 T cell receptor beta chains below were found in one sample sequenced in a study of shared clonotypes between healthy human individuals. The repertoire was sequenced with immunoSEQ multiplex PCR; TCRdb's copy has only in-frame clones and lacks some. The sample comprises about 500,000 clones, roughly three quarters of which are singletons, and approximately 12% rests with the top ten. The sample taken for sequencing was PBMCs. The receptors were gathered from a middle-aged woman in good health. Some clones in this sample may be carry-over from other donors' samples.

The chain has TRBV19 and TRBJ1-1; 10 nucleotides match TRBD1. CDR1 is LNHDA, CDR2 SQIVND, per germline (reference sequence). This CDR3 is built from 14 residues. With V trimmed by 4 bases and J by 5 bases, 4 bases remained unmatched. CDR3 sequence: CASSRDRGRTEAFF. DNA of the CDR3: TGTGCCAGTAGTAGGGACAGGGGTCGTACTGAAGCTTTCTTT.

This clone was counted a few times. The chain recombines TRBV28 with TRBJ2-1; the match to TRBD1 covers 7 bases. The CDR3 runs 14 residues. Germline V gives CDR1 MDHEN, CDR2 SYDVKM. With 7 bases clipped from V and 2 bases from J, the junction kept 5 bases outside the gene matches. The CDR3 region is CASIPDRTYNEQFF. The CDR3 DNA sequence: TGTGCCAGCATCCCGGACAGGACCTACAATGAGCAGTTCTTC.

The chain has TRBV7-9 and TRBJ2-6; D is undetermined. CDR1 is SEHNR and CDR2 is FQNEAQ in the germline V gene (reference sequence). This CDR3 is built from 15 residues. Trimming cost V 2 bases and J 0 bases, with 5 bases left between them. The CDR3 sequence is CASSLPGSGANVLTF. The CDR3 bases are TGTGCCAGCAGCTTACCGGGCTCTGGGGCCAACGTCCTGACTTTC.

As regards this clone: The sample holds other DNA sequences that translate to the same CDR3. The CDR3 loop is CASSPPSSYEQYF. CDR3 nucleotides: TGTGCCAGCTCACCACCCAGCTCCTACGAGCAGTACTTC. The V call is TRBV18, the J call TRBJ2-7; D is undetermined. The CDR3 has 13 amino acids. With 0 bases removed from V and 0 bases from J, the gap between germline ends came to 3 bases. The germline CDR1 and CDR2 sequences are KGHSH and LQKENI.

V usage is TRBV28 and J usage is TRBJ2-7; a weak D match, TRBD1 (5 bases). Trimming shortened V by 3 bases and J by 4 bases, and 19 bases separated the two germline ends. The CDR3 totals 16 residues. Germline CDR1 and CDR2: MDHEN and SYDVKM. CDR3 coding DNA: TGTGCCAGCAGTTTGGCAGGGAAACGTCTTGTGTACGAGCAGTACTTC. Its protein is CASSLAGKRLVYEQYF.